Sequencing of this TCR beta chain was carried out in a study of regulatory T cells in long-lasting Graves disease. Investigators prepared the TCR beta libraries by applying iRepertoire HTBI primers and Arm-PCR of CDR3 regions. Each CDR3 protein gets one entry after TCRdb re-called the multiplex PCR reads with MiXCR. The sample holds over 450,000 distinct CDR3 sequences, around 12% seen once. This clonotype was seen ten or more times. As yet, its antigen is unknown. Specified time point: newly diagnosed GD, antithyroid drugs for less than 3 months. Preparation of the TCR library used RNA extracted from PBMCs. The V gene end was trimmed by 5 bases and the J gene end by 6 bases; junction bases not matched to a gene: 3. This CDR3 spans 12 amino acids. The germline V gene encodes CDR1 SNHLY and CDR2 FYNNEI. General study results and limits: Owing to a sample size that was small, accuracy may have been reduced.

These data also featured in a second study, about T cells in Graves' hyperthyroidism and ophthalmopathy.

This chain links TRBV2 with TRBJ2-7, with 8 nucleotides matching TRBD2. Sample: peripheral blood mononuclear cells (PBMCs), taken at new diagnosis, from a patient treated with antithyroid drugs. This receptor was taken from a woman in her thirties with Graves disease. The CDR3 coding sequence is TGTGCCAGCAGTTTGGGACTAGTCGAGCAGTACTTC. The encoded protein is CASSLGLVEQYF.